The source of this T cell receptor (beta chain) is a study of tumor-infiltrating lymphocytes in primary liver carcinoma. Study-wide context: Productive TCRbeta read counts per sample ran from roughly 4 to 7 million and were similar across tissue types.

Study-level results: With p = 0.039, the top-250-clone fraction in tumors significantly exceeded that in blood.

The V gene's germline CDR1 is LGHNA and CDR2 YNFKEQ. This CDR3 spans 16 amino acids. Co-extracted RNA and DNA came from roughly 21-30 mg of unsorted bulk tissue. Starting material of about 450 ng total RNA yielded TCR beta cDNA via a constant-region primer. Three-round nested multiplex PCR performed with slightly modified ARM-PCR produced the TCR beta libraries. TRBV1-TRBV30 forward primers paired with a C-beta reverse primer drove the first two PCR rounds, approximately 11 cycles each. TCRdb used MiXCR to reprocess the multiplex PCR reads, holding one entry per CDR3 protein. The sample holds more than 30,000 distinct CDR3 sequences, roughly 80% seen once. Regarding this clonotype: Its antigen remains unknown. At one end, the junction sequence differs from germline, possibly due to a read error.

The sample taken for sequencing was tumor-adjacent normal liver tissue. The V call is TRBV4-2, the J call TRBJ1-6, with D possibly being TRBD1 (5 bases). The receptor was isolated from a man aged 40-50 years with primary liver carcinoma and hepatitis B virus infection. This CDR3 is CASSQDRWTTGSPLHF. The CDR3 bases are TGTGCCAGCAGCCAAGATCGGTGGACAACCGGCTCACCTCTCCACTTT.